A selection of T cell receptor beta chains follows, all from one sample in a study of CD8+CD57+ T cells in acquired aplastic anemia. TCRdb re-derived calls from the reads in MiXCR, one entry per CDR3 protein. The data contain roughly 170,000 distinct CDR3 sequences, around 50% of them singletons. The sequenced material came from sorted CD4+, CD8+, or CD8+CD57+ T cells (not recorded which) from PBMCs. The receptors shown here come from a human donor with aplastic anemia. CDR3s include the opening cysteine and the closing phenylalanine or tryptophan. D genes are given only for firm matches. The size of a clone is reported for some rows only, either as once, few or many, or as a class for expanded clones.

d_gene: NA; v_gene: TRBV7-3; j_gene: TRBJ1-6; abundance: NA; CDR3nt: TGTGCCAGCAGCCCTCGAGGAGGCCCCTTTGCGGCACCCCTCCACTTT; CDR3aa: CASSPRGGPFAAPLHF
d_gene: NA; v_gene: TRBV2; j_gene: TRBJ1-3; abundance: many; CDR3nt: TGTGCCAGCAGTGAGGGGCGGCGCTCTGGAAACACCATATATTTT; CDR3aa: CASSEGRRSGNTIYF
d_gene: TRBD2; v_gene: TRBV7-2; j_gene: TRBJ2-4; abundance: NA; CDR3nt: TGTGCCAGCAGCTTAACGCTAGCGGGGGGCCGGGGAAACATTCAGTACTTC; CDR3aa: CASSLTLAGGRGNIQYF
d_gene: TRBD1; v_gene: TRBV18; j_gene: TRBJ1-1; abundance: NA; CDR3nt: TGTGCCAGCTCCCCTCAACAGGGGGTGGTGAAGAAGGCTTTCTTT; CDR3aa: CASSPQQGVVKKAFF
d_gene: NA; v_gene: TRBV27; j_gene: TRBJ2-7; abundance: NA; CDR3nt: TGTGCCAGCAGGCAGAATCCCTACGAGCAGTACTTC; CDR3aa: CASRQNPYEQYF
d_gene: NA; v_gene: TRBV10-3; j_gene: TRBJ2-7; abundance: NA; CDR3nt: TGTGCCATCAGTGAGTCGAAGGCAGGGTCCTACGAGCAGTACTTC; CDR3aa: CAISESKAGSYEQYF
d_gene: NA; v_gene: TRBV10-3; j_gene: TRBJ1-2; abundance: NA; CDR3nt: TGTGCCATCAGTGACGACTCCGGACCGGACTTTAACTATGGCTACACCTTC; CDR3aa: CAISDDSGPDFNYGYTF
d_gene: NA; v_gene: TRBV7-2; j_gene: TRBJ2-6; abundance: many; CDR3nt: TGTGCCAGCAGCCCAAGAGCATGGATTGGGGCCAACGTCCTGACTTTC; CDR3aa: CASSPRAWIGANVLTF
d_gene: TRBD2; v_gene: TRBV25-1; j_gene: TRBJ2-5; abundance: NA; CDR3nt: TGTGCCAGCGCAAGAACGCGGGGGCTAGCGGGAAACCAAGAGACCCAGTACTTC; CDR3aa: CASARTRGLAGNQETQYF
d_gene: NA; v_gene: TRBV2; j_gene: TRBJ2-7; abundance: few; CDR3nt: TGTGCCAGCAGTGATATCGGCAGGGCCTACGAGCAGTACTTC; CDR3aa: CASSDIGRAYEQYF
d_gene: NA; v_gene: TRBV6-1; j_gene: TRBJ1-4; abundance: NA; CDR3nt: TGTGCCAGCAGGGTTCGGGAGAATGAAAACCTGTTTTTT; CDR3aa: CASRVRENENLFF
d_gene: NA; v_gene: TRBV2; j_gene: TRBJ2-5; abundance: NA; CDR3nt: TGTGCCAGCAGGGTGGAGACCCAGTACTTC; CDR3aa: CASRVETQYF
d_gene: TRBD1; v_gene: TRBV10-3; j_gene: TRBJ2-5; abundance: NA; CDR3nt: TGTGCCATCAGTCAACAGGGGCCAGAGACCCAGTACTTC; CDR3aa: CAISQQGPETQYF
d_gene: NA; v_gene: TRBV9; j_gene: TRBJ2-1; abundance: NA; CDR3nt: TGTGCCAGCAGCTACTGGGGGGATGAGCAGTTCTTC; CDR3aa: CASSYWGDEQFF
d_gene: NA; v_gene: TRBV29-1; j_gene: TRBJ2-1; abundance: few; CDR3nt: TGCAGCGTCCATAAAGGACTTTCCTACAATGAGCAGTTCTTC; CDR3aa: CSVHKGLSYNEQFF
d_gene: NA; v_gene: TRBV2; j_gene: TRBJ1-2; abundance: NA; CDR3nt: TGTGCCAGCAGTAAGGGGAGGACGGCGGGCTATGGCTACACCTTC; CDR3aa: CASSKGRTAGYGYTF
d_gene: TRBD1; v_gene: TRBV25-1; j_gene: TRBJ1-2; abundance: NA; CDR3nt: TGTGCCAGCAGTGACCCGCTGACAGGGGGTTATGGTTACACCTTC; CDR3aa: CASSDPLTGGYGYTF
d_gene: NA; v_gene: TRBV30; j_gene: TRBJ1-5; abundance: NA; CDR3nt: TGTGCCTGGAGTGTACGCGGGGATCAGCCCCAGCATTTT; CDR3aa: CAWSVRGDQPQHF
d_gene: NA; v_gene: TRBV2; j_gene: TRBJ1-5; abundance: NA; CDR3nt: TGTGCCAGCAGTGAAGGGCAGATAGGCAATCAGCCCCAGCATTTT; CDR3aa: CASSEGQIGNQPQHF
d_gene: NA; v_gene: TRBV10-3; j_gene: TRBJ1-1; abundance: NA; CDR3nt: TGTGCCCTAGAGGCCCCCACGGAAGGGGCTTTCTTT; CDR3aa: CALEAPTEGAFF
d_gene: NA; v_gene: TRBV5-1; j_gene: TRBJ2-2; abundance: NA; CDR3nt: TGCGCCAGCAATCAAGACGGCAACACCGGGGAGCTGTTTTTT; CDR3aa: CASNQDGNTGELFF
d_gene: NA; v_gene: TRBV5-1; j_gene: TRBJ2-3; abundance: many; CDR3nt: TGCGCCAGCAGCACGGGTTGGGAAACAGATACGCAGTATTTT; CDR3aa: CASSTGWETDTQYF
d_gene: TRBD2; v_gene: TRBV11-2; j_gene: TRBJ2-1; abundance: NA; CDR3nt: TGTGCCAGCAGCTCCGGACTAGCGGGGGATGAGCAGTTCTTC; CDR3aa: CASSSGLAGDEQFF
d_gene: NA; v_gene: TRBV14; j_gene: TRBJ2-1; abundance: NA; CDR3nt: TGTGCCAGCAGCCCCCAAGGTAGGGGGAGATTCAATGAGCAGTTCTTC; CDR3aa: CASSPQGRGRFNEQFF
d_gene: NA; v_gene: TRBV7-9; j_gene: TRBJ1-5; abundance: few; CDR3nt: TGTGCCAGCAGCTTCGGTGGGGATCAGCCCCAGCATTTT; CDR3aa: CASSFGGDQPQHF
d_gene: NA; v_gene: TRBV7-6; j_gene: TRBJ2-5; abundance: many; CDR3nt: TGTGCCAGCACTAGGGGGAATAGAGAAGAGACCCAGTACTTC; CDR3aa: CASTRGNREETQYF
d_gene: TRBD2; v_gene: TRBV10-1; j_gene: TRBJ2-7; abundance: NA; CDR3nt: TGCGCCAGCAGTCAAGGACTAGCGGTGGACTACGAGCAGTACTTC; CDR3aa: CASSQGLAVDYEQYF
d_gene: NA; v_gene: TRBV5-1; j_gene: TRBJ2-7; abundance: NA; CDR3nt: TGCGCCAGCAGCGTGACCGGGACGGGAGCCTACGAGCAGTACTTC; CDR3aa: CASSVTGTGAYEQYF
d_gene: NA; v_gene: TRBV24-1; j_gene: TRBJ1-2; abundance: few; CDR3nt: TGTGCCACCAGTGATAATCCAGGGGAATTGGAAGGCTACACCTTC; CDR3aa: CATSDNPGELEGYTF
d_gene: NA; v_gene: TRBV10-3; j_gene: TRBJ1-4; abundance: NA; CDR3nt: TGTGCCATCAGTGATGGCGGGGGGAGAGATGAAAAACTGTTTTTT; CDR3aa: CAISDGGGRDEKLFF
d_gene: NA; v_gene: TRBV20-1; j_gene: TRBJ1-5; abundance: many; CDR3nt: TGCAGTGCTAGATACGGGATAGATCAGCCCCAGCATTTT; CDR3aa: CSARYGIDQPQHF
d_gene: NA; v_gene: TRBV19; j_gene: TRBJ1-2; abundance: NA; CDR3nt: TGTGCCAGTAGTCTCGGCCGGGCCGTAGCTAACTATGGCTACACCTTC; CDR3aa: CASSLGRAVANYGYTF
d_gene: TRBD1; v_gene: TRBV24-1; j_gene: TRBJ2-2; abundance: many; CDR3nt: TGTGCCACCAGTGACGCCGGGACAGGGACCACCGGGGAGCTGTTTTTT; CDR3aa: CATSDAGTGTTGELFF
d_gene: NA; v_gene: TRBV10-3; j_gene: TRBJ2-3; abundance: NA; CDR3nt: TGTGCCATCAGTGAGGGGGCGGGGACTCTCACAGATACGCAGTATTTT; CDR3aa: CAISEGAGTLTDTQYF
d_gene: TRBD1; v_gene: TRBV5-1; j_gene: TRBJ1-2; abundance: NA; CDR3nt: TGCGCCAGCAGCTTGGCCGGGACAGGGACCCCCACTAACTATGGCTACACCTTC; CDR3aa: CASSLAGTGTPTNYGYTF
d_gene: TRBD2; v_gene: TRBV7-3; j_gene: TRBJ2-1; abundance: many; CDR3nt: TGTGCCAGCAGCTTAAAACTAGCGGGGGGGCCGTCCTACAATGAGCAGTTCTTC; CDR3aa: CASSLKLAGGPSYNEQFF
d_gene: NA; v_gene: TRBV25-1; j_gene: TRBJ2-3; abundance: NA; CDR3nt: TGTGCCAGCAGTGAATCGAATAGAGGCGCAGATACGCAGTATTTT; CDR3aa: CASSESNRGADTQYF
d_gene: TRBD1; v_gene: TRBV7-2; j_gene: TRBJ1-1; abundance: NA; CDR3nt: TGTGCCAGCAGCCGGGACAGCGCGAACACTGAAGCTTTCTTT; CDR3aa: CASSRDSANTEAFF
d_gene: NA; v_gene: TRBV10-3; j_gene: TRBJ1-2; abundance: few; CDR3nt: TGTGCCATCACCAGTGACCGGTTTTATGGCTACACCTTC; CDR3aa: CAITSDRFYGYTF
d_gene: TRBD1; v_gene: TRBV13; j_gene: TRBJ1-2; abundance: NA; CDR3nt: TGTGCCAGCAGCTTAATGGGACAGGTCTACTATAGTGGCCACACCTTC; CDR3aa: CASSLMGQVYYSGHTF
d_gene: TRBD2; v_gene: TRBV9; j_gene: TRBJ2-3; abundance: many; CDR3nt: TGTGCCAGCAGCGTAACACTAGCGGGGGGGAGGGATACGCAGTATTTT; CDR3aa: CASSVTLAGGRDTQYF
d_gene: NA; v_gene: TRBV5-1; j_gene: TRBJ2-5; abundance: many; CDR3nt: TGCGCCAGTCACCCGGTAGGACGGCAAGAGACCCAGTACTTC; CDR3aa: CASHPVGRQETQYF